The entry below gives a single TCR beta chain sequence along with its context. Its antigen is undetermined. This table comes from immunoSEQ multiplex PCR, and its TCRdb copy is limited to in-frame clones, with some not included. The sample shows tens of thousands of clones, 89% of them seen only once. The sample originates from a study of graft-versus-host responses after intestinal transplantation. Study-wide background: The whole recipient group had anti-thymocyte globulin induction followed by tacrolimus and steroids for approximately three years.

Findings and caveats of the study: GvH clonotypes were identified within recipient marrow, with a subset emerging first in ileum or blood. Peak GvH clone levels in circulation were associated with early post-transplant HvG declines.

The specimen was unstimulated CD8+ T cells sorted from spleen or lymph node cells, collected before intestinal transplant. This TCR derives from a human donor who received an intestinal transplant.

CDR3 protein: CASSYSERTEAFF. CDR3 coding DNA: TGTGCCAGCAGTTACTCGGAGAGAACTGAAGCTTTCTTT. The gene calls are TRBV6-5 and TRBJ1-1; D remains ambiguous. Trimming stripped 0 bases from V and 5 bases from J, with 7 bases between. Germline values: CDR1 MNHEY, CDR2 SVGAGI. CDR3 length equals 13 residues.